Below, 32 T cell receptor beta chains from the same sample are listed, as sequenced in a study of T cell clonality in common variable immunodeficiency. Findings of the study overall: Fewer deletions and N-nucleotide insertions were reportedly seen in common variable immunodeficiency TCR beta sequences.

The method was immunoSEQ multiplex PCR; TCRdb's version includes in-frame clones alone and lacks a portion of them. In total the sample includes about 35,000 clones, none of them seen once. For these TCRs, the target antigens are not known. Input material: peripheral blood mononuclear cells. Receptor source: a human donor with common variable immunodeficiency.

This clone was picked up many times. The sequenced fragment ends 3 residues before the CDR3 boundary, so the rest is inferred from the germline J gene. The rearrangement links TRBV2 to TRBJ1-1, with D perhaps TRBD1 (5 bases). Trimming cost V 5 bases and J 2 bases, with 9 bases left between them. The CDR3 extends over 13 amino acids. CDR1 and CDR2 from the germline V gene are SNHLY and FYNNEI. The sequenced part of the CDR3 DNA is TGTGCCAGCAGTCACGACAGCAACACTGAA. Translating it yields CASSHDSNTE. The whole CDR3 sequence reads CASSHDSNTEAFF.

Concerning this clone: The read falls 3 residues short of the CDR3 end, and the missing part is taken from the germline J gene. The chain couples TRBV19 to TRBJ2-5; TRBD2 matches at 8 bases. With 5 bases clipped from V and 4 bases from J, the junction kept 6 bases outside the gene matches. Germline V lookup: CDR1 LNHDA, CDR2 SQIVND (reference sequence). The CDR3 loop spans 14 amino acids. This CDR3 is CASSAGAGGETQYF. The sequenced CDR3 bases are TGTGCCAGTAGTGCAGGGGCGGGAGGAGAGACC. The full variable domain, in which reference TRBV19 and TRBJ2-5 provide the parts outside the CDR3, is DGGITQSPKYLFRKEGQNVTLSCEQNLNHDAMYWYRQDPGQGLRLIYYSQIVNDFQKGDIAEGYSVSREKKESFPLTVTSAQKNPTAFYLCASSAGAGGETQYFGPGTRLLVL.

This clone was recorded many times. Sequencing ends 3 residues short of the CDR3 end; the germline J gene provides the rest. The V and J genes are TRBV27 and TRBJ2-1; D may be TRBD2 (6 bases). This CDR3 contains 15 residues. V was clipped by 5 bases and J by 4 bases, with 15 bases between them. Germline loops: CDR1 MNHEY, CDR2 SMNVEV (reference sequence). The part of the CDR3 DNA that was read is TGTGCCAGCAGTGAGGGACGTGGGGGGTACAATGAG. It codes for CASSEGRGGYNE. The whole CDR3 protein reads CASSEGRGGYNEQFF.

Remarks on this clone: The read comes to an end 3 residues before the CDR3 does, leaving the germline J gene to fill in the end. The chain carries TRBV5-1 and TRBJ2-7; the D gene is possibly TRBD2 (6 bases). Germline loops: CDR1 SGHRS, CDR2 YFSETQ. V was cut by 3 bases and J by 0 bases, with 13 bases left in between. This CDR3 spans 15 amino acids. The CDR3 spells CASSWGDGGSYEQYF. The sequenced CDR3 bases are TGCGCCAGCAGCTGGGGGGACGGAGGCTCCTACGAG.

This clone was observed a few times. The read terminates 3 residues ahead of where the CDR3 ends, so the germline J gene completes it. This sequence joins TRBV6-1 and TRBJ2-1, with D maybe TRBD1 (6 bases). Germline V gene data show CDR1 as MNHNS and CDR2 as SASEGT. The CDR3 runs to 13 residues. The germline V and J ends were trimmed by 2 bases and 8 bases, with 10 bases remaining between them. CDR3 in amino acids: CASSENRAHEQFF. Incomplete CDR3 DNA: TGTGCCAGCAGTGAAAACAGGGCACATGAG.

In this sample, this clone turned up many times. The sequenced part of the CDR3 DNA is TGTGCCTGGAGTGGACAGGGAACGACTGAA. Its translation: CAWSGQGTTE. The full CDR3 reads CAWSGQGTTEAFF. The chain couples TRBV30 to TRBJ1-1; 7 nucleotides match TRBD1. The read ends 3 residues shy of where the CDR3 ends; the end is completed using the germline J gene. V lost 1 base, J lost 5 bases, and 4 bases stayed unmatched. The CDR3 is 13 residues long. Germline V gives CDR1 GTSNPN, CDR2 SVGIG (reference sequence). The variable domain in full, completed from reference TRBV30 and TRBJ1-1, reads SQTIHQWPATLVQPVGSPLSLECTVEGTSNPNLYWYRQAAGRGLQLLFYSVGIGQISSEVPQNLSASRPQDRQFILSSKKLLLSDSGFYLCAWSGQGTTEAFFGQGTRLTVV.

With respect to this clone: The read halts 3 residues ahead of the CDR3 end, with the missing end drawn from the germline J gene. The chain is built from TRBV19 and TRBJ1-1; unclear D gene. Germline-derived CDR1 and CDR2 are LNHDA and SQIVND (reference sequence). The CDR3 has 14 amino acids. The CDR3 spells CASKSAAAHVEAFF. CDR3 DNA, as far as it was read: TGTGCCAGTAAGTCGGCGGCAGCTCACGTCGAA.

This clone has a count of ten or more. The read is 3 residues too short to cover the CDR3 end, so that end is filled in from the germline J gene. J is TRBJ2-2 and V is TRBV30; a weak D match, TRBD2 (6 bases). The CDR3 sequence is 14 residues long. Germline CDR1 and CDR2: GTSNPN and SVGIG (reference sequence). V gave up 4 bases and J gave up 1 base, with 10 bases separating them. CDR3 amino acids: CAWIRGRNTGELFF. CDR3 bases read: TGTGCCTGGATTCGGGGGAGGAACACCGGGGAG.

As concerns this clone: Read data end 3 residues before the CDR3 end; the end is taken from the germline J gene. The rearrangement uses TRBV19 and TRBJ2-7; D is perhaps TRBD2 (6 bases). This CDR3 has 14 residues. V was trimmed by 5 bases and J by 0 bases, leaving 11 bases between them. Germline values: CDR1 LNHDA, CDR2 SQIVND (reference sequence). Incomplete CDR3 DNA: TGTGCCAGTAGTGATAGGAGGGTCTCCTACGAG. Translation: CASSDRRVSYE. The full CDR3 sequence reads CASSDRRVSYEQYF.

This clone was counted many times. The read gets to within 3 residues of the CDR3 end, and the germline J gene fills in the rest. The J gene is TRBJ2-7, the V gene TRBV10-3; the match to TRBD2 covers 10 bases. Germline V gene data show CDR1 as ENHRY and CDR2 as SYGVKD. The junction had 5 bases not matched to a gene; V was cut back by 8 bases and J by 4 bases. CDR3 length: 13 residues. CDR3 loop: CAIAGLAQYEQYF. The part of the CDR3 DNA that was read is TGTGCCATCGCGGGACTAGCGCAATACGAG.

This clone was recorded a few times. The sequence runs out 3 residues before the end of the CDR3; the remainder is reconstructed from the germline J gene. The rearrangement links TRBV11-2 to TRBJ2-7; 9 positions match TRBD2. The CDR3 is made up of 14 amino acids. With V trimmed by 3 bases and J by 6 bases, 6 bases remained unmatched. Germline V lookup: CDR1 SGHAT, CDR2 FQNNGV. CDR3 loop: CASSLTSGPVEQYF. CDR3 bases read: TGTGCCAGCAGCTTGACTAGCGGCCCGGTCGAG.

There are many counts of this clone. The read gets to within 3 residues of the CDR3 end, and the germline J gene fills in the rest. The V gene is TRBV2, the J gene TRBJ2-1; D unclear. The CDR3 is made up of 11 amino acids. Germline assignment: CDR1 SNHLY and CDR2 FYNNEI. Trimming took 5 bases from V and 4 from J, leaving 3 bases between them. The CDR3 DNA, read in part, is TGTGCCAGCAGTCAATACAATGAG. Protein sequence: CASSQYNE. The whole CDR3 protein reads CASSQYNEQFF. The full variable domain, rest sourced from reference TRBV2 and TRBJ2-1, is EPEVTQTPSHQVTQMGQEVILRCVPISNHLYFYWYRQILGQKVEFLVSFYNNEISEKSEIFDDQFSVERPDGSNFTLKIRSTKLEDSAMYFCASSQYNEQFFGPGTRLTVL.

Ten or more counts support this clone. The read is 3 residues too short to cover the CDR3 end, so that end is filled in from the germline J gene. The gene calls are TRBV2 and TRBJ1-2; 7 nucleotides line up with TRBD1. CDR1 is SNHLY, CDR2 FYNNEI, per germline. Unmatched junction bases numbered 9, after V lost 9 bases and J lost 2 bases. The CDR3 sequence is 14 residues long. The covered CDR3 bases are TGTGCCAGGCTCGACAGGGTTGCGAACTATGGC. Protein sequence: CARLDRVANYG. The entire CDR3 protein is CARLDRVANYGYTF.

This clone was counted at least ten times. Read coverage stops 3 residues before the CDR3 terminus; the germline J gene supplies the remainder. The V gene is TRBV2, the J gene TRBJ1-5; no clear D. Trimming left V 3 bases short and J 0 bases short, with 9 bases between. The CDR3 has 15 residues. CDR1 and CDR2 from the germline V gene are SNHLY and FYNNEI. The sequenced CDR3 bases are TGTGCCAGCAGTGACATGGGCGTTAGCAATCAGCCC. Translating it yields CASSDMGVSNQP. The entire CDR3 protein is CASSDMGVSNQPQHF.

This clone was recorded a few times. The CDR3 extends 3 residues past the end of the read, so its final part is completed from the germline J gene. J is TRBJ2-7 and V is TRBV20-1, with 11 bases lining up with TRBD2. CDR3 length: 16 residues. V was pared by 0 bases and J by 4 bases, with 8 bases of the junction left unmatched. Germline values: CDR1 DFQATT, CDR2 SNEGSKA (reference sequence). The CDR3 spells CSARDLSGRAPYEQYF. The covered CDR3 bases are TGCAGTGCTAGAGATCTTAGCGGGAGGGCCCCTTACGAG.

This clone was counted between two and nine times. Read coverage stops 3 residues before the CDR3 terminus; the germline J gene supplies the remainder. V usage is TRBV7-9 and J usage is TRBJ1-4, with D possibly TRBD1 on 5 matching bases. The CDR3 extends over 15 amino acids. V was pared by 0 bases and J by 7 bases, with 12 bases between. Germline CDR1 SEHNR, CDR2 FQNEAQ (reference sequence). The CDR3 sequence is CASSLARAMGEKLFF. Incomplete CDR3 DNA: TGTGCCAGCAGCTTAGCCAGGGCCATGGGTGAAAAA. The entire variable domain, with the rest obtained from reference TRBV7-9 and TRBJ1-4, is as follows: DTGVSQNPRHKITKRGQNVTFRCDPISEHNRLYWYRQTLGQGPEFLTYFQNEAQLEKSRLLSDRFSAERPKGSFSTLEIQRTEQGDSAMYLCASSLARAMGEKLFFGSGTQLSVL.

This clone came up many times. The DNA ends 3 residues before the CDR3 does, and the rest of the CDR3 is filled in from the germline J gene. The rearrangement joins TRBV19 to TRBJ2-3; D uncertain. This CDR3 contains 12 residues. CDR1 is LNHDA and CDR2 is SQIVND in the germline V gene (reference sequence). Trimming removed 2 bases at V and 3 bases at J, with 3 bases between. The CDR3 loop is CASSIRTDTQYF. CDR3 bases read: TGTGCCAGTAGTATACGGACAGATACG.

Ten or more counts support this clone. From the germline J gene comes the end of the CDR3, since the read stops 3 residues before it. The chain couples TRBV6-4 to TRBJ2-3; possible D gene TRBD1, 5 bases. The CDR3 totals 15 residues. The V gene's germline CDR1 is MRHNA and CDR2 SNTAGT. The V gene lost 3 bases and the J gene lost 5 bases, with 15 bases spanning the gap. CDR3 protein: CASSERAGSRDTQYF. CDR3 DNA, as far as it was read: TGTGCCAGCAGTGAACGGGCAGGGTCGAGAGATACG.

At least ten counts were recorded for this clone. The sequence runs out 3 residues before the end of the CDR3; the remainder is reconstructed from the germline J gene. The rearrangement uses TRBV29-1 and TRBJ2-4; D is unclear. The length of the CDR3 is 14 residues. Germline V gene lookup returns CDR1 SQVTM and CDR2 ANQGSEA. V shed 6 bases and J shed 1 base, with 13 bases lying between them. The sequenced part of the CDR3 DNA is TGCAGCGTGCAAAACCTCGGGGCCAAAAACATT. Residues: CSVQNLGAKNI. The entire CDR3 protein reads CSVQNLGAKNIQYF.

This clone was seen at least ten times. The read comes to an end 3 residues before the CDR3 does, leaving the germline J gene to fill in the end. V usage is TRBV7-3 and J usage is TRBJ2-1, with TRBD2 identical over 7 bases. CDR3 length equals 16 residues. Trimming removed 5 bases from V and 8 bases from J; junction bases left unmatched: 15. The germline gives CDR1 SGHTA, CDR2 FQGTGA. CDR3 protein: CASSNKPGLGRHEQFF. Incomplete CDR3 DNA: TGTGCCAGCAGCAATAAACCAGGACTAGGACGCCATGAG.

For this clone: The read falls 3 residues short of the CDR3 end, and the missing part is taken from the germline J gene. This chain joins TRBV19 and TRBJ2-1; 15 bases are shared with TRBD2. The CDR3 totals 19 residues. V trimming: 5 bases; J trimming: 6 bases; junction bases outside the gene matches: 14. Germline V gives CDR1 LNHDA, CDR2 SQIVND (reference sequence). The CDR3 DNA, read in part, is TGTGCCAGTAGTTTGCCGGGACTAGCGGGAGGAGGGTCGGGCAATGAG. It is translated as CASSLPGLAGGGSGNE. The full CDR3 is CASSLPGLAGGGSGNEQFF.

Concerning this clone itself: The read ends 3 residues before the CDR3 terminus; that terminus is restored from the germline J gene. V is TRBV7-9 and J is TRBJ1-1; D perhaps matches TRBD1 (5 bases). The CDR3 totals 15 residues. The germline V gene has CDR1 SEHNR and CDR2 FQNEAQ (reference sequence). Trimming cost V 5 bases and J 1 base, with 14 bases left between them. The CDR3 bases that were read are TGTGCCAGCAGCCCCAGCCAGGGTTCGAACACTGAA. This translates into CASSPSQGSNTE. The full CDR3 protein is CASSPSQGSNTEAFF.

The sequenced part of the CDR3 DNA is TGTGCCTGGTGGATCGGGCTAGCGGGAGGTCTTAGCTCCTACAATGAG. Translated: CAWWIGLAGGLSSYNE. The complete CDR3 reads CAWWIGLAGGLSSYNEQFF. The chain recombines TRBV30 with TRBJ2-1, with 11 bases identical to TRBD2. The CDR3 end is not reached by the read, which stops 3 residues before it; the germline J gene fills it in. This CDR3 has 19 amino acids. The germline gives CDR1 GTSNPN, CDR2 SVGIG (reference sequence). V dropped 5 bases and J dropped 0; count of bases not matched to a gene: 15.

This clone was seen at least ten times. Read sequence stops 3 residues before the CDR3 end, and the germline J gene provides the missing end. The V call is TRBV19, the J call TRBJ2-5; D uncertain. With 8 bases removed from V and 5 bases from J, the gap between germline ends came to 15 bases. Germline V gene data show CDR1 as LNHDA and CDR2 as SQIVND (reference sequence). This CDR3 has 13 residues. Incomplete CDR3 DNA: TGTGCCAGTTTCTCGCGGATCGAGGAGACC. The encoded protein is CASFSRIEET. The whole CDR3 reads CASFSRIEETQYF.

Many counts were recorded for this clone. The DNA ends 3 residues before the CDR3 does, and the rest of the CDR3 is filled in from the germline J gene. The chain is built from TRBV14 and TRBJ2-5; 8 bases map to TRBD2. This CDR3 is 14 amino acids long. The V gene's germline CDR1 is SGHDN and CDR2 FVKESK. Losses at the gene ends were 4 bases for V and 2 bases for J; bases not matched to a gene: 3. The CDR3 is CASSRTSRQETQYF. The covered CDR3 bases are TGTGCCAGCAGCCGGACTAGCAGACAAGAGACC.

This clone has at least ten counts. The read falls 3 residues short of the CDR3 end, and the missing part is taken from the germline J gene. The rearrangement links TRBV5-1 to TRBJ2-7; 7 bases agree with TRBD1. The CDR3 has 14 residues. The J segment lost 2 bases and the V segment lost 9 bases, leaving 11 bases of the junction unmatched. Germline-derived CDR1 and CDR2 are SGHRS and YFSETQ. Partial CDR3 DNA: TGCGCCACCCGTACGGAAGACAGGGCCTACGAG. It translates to CATRTEDRAYE. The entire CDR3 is CATRTEDRAYEQYF.

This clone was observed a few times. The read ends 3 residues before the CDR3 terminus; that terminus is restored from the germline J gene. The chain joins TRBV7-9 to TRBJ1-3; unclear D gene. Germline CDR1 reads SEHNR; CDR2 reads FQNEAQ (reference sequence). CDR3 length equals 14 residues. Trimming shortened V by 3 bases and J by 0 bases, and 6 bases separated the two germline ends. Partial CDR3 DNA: TGTGCCAGCAGCTTGAAGGGCTCTGGAAACACC. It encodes CASSLKGSGNT. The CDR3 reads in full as CASSLKGSGNTIYF.

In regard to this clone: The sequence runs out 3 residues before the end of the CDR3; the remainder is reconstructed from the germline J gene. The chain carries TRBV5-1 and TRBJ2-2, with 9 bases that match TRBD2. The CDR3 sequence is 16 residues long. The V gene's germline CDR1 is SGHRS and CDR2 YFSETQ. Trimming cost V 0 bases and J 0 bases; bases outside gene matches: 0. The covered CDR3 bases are TGCGCCAGCAGCTTGGCTAGCGGGACGAACACCGGGGAG. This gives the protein CASSLASGTNTGE. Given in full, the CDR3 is CASSLASGTNTGELFF.

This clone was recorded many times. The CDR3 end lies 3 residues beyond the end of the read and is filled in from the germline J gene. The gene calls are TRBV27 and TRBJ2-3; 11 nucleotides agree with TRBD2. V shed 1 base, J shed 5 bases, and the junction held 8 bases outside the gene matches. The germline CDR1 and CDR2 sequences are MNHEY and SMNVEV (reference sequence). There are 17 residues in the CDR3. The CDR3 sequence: CASSLLVAGGPGDTQYF. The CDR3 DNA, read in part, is TGTGCCAGCAGTTTATTAGTAGCGGGAGGGCCCGGAGATACG.

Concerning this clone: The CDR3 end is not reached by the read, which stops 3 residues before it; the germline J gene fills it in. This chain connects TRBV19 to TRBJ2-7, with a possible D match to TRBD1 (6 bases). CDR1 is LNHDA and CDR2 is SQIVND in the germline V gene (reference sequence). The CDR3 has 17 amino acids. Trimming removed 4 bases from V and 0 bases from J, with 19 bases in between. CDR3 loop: CASSTFGQWNSSYEQYF. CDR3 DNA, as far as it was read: TGTGCCAGTAGTACGTTCGGACAGTGGAATAGCTCCTACGAG.

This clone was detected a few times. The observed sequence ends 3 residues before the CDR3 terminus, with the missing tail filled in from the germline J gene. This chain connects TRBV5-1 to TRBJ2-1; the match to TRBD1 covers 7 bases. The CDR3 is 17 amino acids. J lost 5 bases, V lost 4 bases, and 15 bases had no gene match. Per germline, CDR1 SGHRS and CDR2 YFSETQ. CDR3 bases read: TGCGCCAGCAGCAACAGAAGGGGGCGGTCACTCGACAATGAG. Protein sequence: CASSNRRGRSLDNE. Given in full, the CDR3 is CASSNRRGRSLDNEQFF. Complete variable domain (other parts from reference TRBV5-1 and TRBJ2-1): KAGVTQTPRYLIKTRGQQVTLSCSPISGHRSVSWYQQTPGQGLQFLFEYFSETQRNKGNFPGRFSGRQFSNSRSEMNVSTLELGDSALYLCASSNRRGRSLDNEQFFGPGTRLTVL.

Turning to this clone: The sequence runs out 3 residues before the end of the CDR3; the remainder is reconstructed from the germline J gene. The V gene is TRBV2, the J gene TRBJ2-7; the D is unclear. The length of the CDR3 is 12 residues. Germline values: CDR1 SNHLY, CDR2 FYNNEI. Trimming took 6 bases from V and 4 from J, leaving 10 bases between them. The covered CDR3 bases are TGTGCCAGCAGACCAACGGGTTACGAG. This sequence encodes CASRPTGYE. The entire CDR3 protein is CASRPTGYEQYF.